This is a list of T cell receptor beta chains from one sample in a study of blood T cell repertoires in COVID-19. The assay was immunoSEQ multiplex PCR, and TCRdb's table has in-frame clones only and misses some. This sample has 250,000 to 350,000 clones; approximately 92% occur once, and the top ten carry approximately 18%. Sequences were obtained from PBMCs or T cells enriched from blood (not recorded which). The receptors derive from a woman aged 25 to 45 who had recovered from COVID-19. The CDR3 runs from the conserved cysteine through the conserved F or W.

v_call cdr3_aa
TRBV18 CASSPIQGDYEQYF
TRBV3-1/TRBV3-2 CASTLGTGGGTEAFF
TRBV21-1 CASSKDGRGHSPLHF
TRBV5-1 CASSLEGAYEQYF
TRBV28 CASSLLTGAFYEQYF
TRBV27 CASMRGGHRDQPQHF
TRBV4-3 CASSQDKGHLSNQPQHF
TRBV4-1 CASRPSTGELFF
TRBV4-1 CASSQGRRARRDEQYF
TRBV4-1 CASSQVGRGLVEQYF
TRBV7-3 CASSSTSDRTDTQYF
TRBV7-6 CASSPETGTYYGYTF
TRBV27 CASSLAANTEAFF
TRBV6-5 CASSSHRAGNTIYF
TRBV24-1 CATGGRGQRDNEQFF
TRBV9 CASSVGVVTDTQYF
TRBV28 CASSHSPGRWGRVDTEAFF
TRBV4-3 CASSQDWALPYEQYF
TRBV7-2 CASTNLPGEQYF
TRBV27 CASSLGQNKVPAFF
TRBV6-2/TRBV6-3 CASSYNPSGIGQETQYF
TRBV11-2 CASSFDGSPVEQYF
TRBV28 CASSSPAAGGPYNEQFF
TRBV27 CASSLGGGPLYEQYF
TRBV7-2 CASSLLAVAGELFF
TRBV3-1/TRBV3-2 CASSLGLAGGPEQFF
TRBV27 CASGSGQGGYGYTF
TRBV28 CASSLWLTSGVNEQFF
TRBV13 CASSNYVDWGGEQYF
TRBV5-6 CASSKNRGNTGELFF
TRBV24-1 CATSYQETQYF
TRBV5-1 CASSWGQGVYEQYF
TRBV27 CASSFSGTVGTYEQYF
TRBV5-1 CASSLGSTGRNTGELFF
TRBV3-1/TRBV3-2 CASSKTGGVSYEQYF
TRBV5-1 CASSLAEAKYEQYF
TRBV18 CASSPQRVPTEAFF
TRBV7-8 CASSPPSSYEQYF
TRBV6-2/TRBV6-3 CASSLNMDRGAFF
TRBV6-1 CASSEALDKRKTQYF
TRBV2 CASSDRTGSNQPQHF
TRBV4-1 CASTEGGGSEQYF
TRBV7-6 CASSLHISGGISGANVLTF
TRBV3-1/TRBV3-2 CASSQGWGGNQPQHF
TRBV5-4 CASTRQGASDTQYF
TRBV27 CASSPRGYGYTF